This TCR beta chain was retrieved from a study of OX40 agonist ivuxolimab in advanced cancers. Generated by immunoSEQ multiplex PCR, the TCRdb table keeps only in-frame clones and is missing some. The data show 50,000 to 70,000 clones, 80% to 95% seen once. V dropped 7 bases and J dropped 3; count of bases not matched to a gene: 7. CDR1 is ENHRY, CDR2 SYGVKD, per germline. The CDR3 loop spans 17 amino acids. This material consisted of CD4+ or CD8+ T cells sorted from blood, taken in a trial of the OX40 agonist ivuxolimab. The chain employs TRBV10-3 and TRBJ2-2; 14 bases are shared with TRBD2. The receptor was isolated from an adult with an advanced solid tumor such as melanoma, head and neck, liver or kidney cancer. The CDR3 loop is CAIMGTSGSGYTGELFF. In DNA, the CDR3 is TGTGCCATCATGGGGACTAGCGGGAGTGGGTACACCGGGGAGCTGTTTTTT.